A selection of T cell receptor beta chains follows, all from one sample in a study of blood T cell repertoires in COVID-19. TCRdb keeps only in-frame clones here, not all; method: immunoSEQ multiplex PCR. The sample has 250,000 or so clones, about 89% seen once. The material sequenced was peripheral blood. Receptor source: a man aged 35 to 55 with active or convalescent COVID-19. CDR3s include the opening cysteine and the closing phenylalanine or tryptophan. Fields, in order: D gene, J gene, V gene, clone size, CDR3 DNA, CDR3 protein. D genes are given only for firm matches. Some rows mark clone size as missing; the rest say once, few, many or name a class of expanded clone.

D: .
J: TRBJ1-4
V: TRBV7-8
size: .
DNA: TGTGCCAGCAGCTTAGTACGGGGTACTAATGAAAAACTGTTTTTT
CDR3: CASSLVRGTNEKLFF

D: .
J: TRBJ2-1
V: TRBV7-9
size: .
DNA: TGTGCCAGCAGCTTAGAAGCAGGGCTGGATGAGCAGTTCTTC
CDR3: CASSLEAGLDEQFF

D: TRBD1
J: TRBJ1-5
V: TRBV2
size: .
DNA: TGTGCCAGCAGCAGGACAGGGGGATATCAGCCCCAGCATTTT
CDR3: CASSRTGGYQPQHF

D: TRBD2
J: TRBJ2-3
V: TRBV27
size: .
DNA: TGTGCCAGCAGTCCTAGCGGGCATACGCAGTATTTT
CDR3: CASSPSGHTQYF

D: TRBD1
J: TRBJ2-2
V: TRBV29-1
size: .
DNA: TGCAGCGTCCGGGGACAGGGAACGAACACCGGGGAGCTGTTTTTT
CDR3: CSVRGQGTNTGELFF

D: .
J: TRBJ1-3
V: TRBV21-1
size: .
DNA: TGTGCCAGCAGCAAACCCGGGACAGCAGGAAACACCATATATTTT
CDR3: CASSKPGTAGNTIYF

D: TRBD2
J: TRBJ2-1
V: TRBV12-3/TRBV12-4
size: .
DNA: TGTGCCCTTAGGACTAGCGGGAAAAATGAGCAGTTCTTC
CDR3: CALRTSGKNEQFF

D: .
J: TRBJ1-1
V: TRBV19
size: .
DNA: TGTGCCAGTAGTATGCCCGAGGGAAGGAACGCTTTCTTT
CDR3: CASSMPEGRNAFF

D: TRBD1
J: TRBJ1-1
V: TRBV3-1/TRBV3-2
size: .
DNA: TGTGCCAGCAGCCAGGACAGGGGCAGGGAAGCTTTCTTT
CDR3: CASSQDRGREAFF

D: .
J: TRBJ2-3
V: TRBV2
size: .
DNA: TGTGCCAGCATCCGTGATAGCGGATACACAGATACGCAGTATTTT
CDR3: CASIRDSGYTDTQYF

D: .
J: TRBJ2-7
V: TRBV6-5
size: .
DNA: TGTGCCAGCAGCGAGGTAGTGGGGCTGCCGTACTTC
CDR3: CASSEVVGLPYF

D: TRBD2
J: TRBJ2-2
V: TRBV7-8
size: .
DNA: TGTGCCAGCAGCTTAGGGGCTAGCGGGAGGGTCGCGAACACCGGGGAGCTGTTTTTT
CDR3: CASSLGASGRVANTGELFF

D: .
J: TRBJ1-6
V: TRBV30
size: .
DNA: TGTGCCTGGAGTGACGGGGGGGGCTCCCGGCCCCTCCACTTT
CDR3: CAWSDGGGSRPLHF

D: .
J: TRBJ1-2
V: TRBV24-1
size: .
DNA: TGTGCCACCAGTGCAGGTTTCGAGGGCTACACCTTC
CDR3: CATSAGFEGYTF

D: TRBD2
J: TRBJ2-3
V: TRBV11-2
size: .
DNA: TGTGCCAGCAGCCGACTCCCAATGACTAGCCGCACAGATACGCAGTATTTT
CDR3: CASSRLPMTSRTDTQYF

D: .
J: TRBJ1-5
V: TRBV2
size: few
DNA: TGTGCCAGCAGTCCTACCGGGGATAGCAATCAGCCCCAGCATTTT
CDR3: CASSPTGDSNQPQHF

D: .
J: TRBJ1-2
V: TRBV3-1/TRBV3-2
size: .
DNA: TGTGCCAGCAGCCAAGGTGCAGGAAACTATGGCTACACCTTC
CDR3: CASSQGAGNYGYTF

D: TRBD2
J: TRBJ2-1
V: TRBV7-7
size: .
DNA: TGTGCTAGCAGCTTAGCGGGAGGGGACTACAATGAGCAGTTCTTC
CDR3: CASSLAGGDYNEQFF

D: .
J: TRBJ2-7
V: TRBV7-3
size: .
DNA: TGTGCCAGCAGCTTATTGGCGGCCCACGAGCAGTACTTC
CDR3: CASSLLAAHEQYF

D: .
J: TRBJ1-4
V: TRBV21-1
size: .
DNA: TGTGCCAGCAGCATATATCGGTCGGAGGCAGAAAAACTGTTTTTT
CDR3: CASSIYRSEAEKLFF

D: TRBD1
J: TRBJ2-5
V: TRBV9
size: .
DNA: TGTGCCAGCAGCGAACAACAGGGGTCATGGGAGACCCAGTACTTC
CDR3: CASSEQQGSWETQYF

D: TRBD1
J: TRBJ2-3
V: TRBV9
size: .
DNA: TGTGCCAGCAGCGTAAATAGAGGGGGACAGGGGGCCACAGATACGCAGTATTTT
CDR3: CASSVNRGGQGATDTQYF

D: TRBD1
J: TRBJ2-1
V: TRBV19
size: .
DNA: TGTGCCAGTAGTACCCTGGGGGGGACAGGGGCAGGCAATGAGCAGTTCTTC
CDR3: CASSTLGGTGAGNEQFF

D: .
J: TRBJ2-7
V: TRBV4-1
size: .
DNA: TGCGCCAGCAGCCAAGAGGTCGGGGGTTGGACCTACGAGCAGTACTTC
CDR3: CASSQEVGGWTYEQYF

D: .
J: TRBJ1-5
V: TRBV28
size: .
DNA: TGTGCCAGCAGTCCCCCAGGTCAGCCCCAGCATTTT
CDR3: CASSPPGQPQHF

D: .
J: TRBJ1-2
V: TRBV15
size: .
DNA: TGTGCCACCTTCGGGAAGGGAGGTGGGCCATATGGCTACACCTTC
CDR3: CATFGKGGGPYGYTF

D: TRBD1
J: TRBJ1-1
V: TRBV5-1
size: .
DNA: TGCGCCAGCAGCTTGGGGAGACAGGGGGGTGTCCCGGGTAATGCTTTCTTT
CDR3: CASSLGRQGGVPGNAFF

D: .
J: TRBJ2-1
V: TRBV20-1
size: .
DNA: TGCAGTGCAGAATTAGTTTCTGAGCAGTTCTTC
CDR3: CSAELVSEQFF

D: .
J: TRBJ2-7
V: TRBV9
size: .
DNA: TGTGCCAGCAGCGTAGGGGGGCAGTCCTGCGAGCAGTACTTC
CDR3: CASSVGGQSCEQYF

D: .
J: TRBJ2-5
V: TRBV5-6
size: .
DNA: TGTGCCAGCAGCTTAGTTGTACTAGAGACCCAGTACTTC
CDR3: CASSLVVLETQYF

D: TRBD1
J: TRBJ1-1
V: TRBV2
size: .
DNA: TGTGCCAGCCAAGTGGACAGGGCAGGTGGCACTGAAGCTTTCTTT
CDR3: CASQVDRAGGTEAFF

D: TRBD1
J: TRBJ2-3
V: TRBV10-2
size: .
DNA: TGCGCCAGCAGGGGGACAGGGTCGACAGATACGCAGTATTTT
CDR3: CASRGTGSTDTQYF

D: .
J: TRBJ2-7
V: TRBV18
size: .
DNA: TGTGCCAGCTCACCCCAGGCCGGTGGCGACGAGCAGTACTTC
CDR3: CASSPQAGGDEQYF

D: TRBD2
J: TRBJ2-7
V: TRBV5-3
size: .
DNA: TGTGCCAGAAGTCTCCATCGACAGGGAACTACTAGCGGGGAGTCTGGCGAGCAGTACTTC
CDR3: CARSLHRQGTTSGESGEQYF

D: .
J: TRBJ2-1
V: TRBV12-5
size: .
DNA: TGTGCTAGTGGCCCTGGACAGCCCGGGTCCAATGAGCAGTTCTTC
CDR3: CASGPGQPGSNEQFF

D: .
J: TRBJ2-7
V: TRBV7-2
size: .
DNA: TGTGCCAGCAGCTTCGACAGCTACGAGCAGTACTTC
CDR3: CASSFDSYEQYF

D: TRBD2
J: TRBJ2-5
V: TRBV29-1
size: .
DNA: TGCAGCGTTGAAGAATCCGGGGGGGGGACCCAGTACTTC
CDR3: CSVEESGGGTQYF

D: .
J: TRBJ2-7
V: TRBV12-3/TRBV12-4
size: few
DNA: TGTGCCAGCAGCCGGACAGAATCCTACGAGCAGTACTTC
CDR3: CASSRTESYEQYF

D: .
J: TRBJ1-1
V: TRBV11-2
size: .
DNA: TGTGCCAGCAGCTTCCCGGGTGGCCCAAGCACTGAAGCTTTCTTT
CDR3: CASSFPGGPSTEAFF

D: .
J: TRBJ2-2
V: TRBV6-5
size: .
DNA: TGTGCCAGCAGCCAACAAATCCCATACACCGGGGAGCTGTTTTTT
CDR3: CASSQQIPYTGELFF

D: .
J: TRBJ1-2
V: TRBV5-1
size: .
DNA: TGCGCCAGCAGCTTGAAGGGGGTCTATGGCTACACCTTC
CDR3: CASSLKGVYGYTF

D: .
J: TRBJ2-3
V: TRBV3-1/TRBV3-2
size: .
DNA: TGTGCCAGCAGCCAAGCGGGGGGCCCCACAGATACGCAGTATTTT
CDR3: CASSQAGGPTDTQYF

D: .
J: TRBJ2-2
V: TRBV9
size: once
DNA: TGTGCCAGCAGCGCAGGTTGGGCCGGGGAGCTGTTTTTT
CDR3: CASSAGWAGELFF

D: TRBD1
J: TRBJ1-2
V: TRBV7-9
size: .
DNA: TGTGCCAGCAGCCCGAGTAGGGACAGCTATGGCTACACCTTC
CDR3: CASSPSRDSYGYTF